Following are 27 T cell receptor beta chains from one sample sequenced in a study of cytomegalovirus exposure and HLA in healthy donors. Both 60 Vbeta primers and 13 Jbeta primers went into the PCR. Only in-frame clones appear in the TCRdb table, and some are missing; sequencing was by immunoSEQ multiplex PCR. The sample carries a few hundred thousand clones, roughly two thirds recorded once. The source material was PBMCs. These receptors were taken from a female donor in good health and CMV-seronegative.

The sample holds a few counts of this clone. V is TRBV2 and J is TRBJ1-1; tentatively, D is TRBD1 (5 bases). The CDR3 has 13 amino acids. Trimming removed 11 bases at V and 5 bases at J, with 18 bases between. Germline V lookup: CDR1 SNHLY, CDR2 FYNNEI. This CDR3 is CAGGTGAGTEAFF. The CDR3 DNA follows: TGTGCCGGGGGGACTGGGGCTGGGACTGAAGCTTTCTTT.

The CDR3 loop is CASSYSTGQGTDTQYF. As DNA, the CDR3 is TGTGCCAGCAGTTACTCGACGGGACAGGGCACAGATACGCAGTATTTT. The V call is TRBV6-5, the J call TRBJ2-3; TRBD1 agrees at 8 bases. The CDR3 totals 16 residues. Germline CDR1 and CDR2: MNHEY and SVGAGI. The ends lost 0 bases at V and 1 base at J; junction bases unmatched: 3.

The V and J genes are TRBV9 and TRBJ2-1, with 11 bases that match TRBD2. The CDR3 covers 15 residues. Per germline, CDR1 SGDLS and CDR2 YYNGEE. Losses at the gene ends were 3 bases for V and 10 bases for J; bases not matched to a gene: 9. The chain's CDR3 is CASSGDSGRGREQFF. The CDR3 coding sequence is TGTGCCAGCAGCGGAGATAGCGGGAGGGGCAGGGAGCAGTTCTTC.

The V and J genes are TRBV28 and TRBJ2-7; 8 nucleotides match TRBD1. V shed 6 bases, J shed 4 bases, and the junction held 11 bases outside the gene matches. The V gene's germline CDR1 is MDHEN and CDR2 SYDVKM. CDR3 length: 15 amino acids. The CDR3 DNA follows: TGTGCCAGCAGCCCGGGCAGGGGGCGCAAATACGAGCAGTACTTC. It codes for CASSPGRGRKYEQYF.

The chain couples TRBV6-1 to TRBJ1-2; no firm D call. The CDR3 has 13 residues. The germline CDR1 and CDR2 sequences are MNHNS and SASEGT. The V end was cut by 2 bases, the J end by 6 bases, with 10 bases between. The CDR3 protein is CASSEQTPDGYTF. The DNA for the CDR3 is TGTGCCAGCAGTGAACAGACACCGGATGGCTACACCTTC.

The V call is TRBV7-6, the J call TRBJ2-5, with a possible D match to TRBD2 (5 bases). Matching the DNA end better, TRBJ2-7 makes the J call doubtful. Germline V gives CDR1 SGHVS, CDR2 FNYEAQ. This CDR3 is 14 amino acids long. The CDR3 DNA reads TGTGCCAGCAGCTTAACGGGGTCTCCGAACGAGCAGTACTTC. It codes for CASSLTGSPNEQYF.

CDR3 protein: CASSLRQLTEAFF. The CDR3 DNA reads TGTGCCAGCAGCTTGCGTCAGTTGACTGAAGCTTTCTTT. The V gene is TRBV5-5, the J gene TRBJ1-1; D ambiguous. Germline lookup yields CDR1 SGHKS and CDR2 YYEKEE (reference sequence). The CDR3 extends over 13 amino acids. The V gene lost 1 base and the J gene lost 5 bases, with 9 bases spanning the gap.

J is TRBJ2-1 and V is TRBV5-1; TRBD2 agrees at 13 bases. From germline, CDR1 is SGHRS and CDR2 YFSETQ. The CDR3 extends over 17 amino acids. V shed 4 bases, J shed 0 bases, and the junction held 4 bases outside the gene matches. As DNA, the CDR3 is TGCGCCAGCAGCCTAGGGACTAGCGGGATCTCCTACAATGAGCAGTTCTTC. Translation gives CASSLGTSGISYNEQFF. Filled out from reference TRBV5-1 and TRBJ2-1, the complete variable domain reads KAGVTQTPRYLIKTRGQQVTLSCSPISGHRSVSWYQQTPGQGLQFLFEYFSETQRNKGNFPGRFSGRQFSNSRSEMNVSTLELGDSALYLCASSLGTSGISYNEQFFGPGTRLTVL.

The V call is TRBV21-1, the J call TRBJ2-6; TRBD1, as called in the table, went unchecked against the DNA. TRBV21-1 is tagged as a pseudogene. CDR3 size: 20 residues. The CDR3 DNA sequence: TGTGCCAGCAGCACAAATCGGCCGGGACAGGGCAAGTCCGGGGCCAACGTCCTGACTTTC. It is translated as CASSTNRPGQGKSGANVLTF.

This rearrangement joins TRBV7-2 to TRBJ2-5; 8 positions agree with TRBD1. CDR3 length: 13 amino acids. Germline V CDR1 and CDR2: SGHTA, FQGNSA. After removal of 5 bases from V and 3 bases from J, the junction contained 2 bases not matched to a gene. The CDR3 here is CASSRDRKETQYF. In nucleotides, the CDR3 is TGTGCCAGCAGCCGGGACAGGAAAGAGACCCAGTACTTC.

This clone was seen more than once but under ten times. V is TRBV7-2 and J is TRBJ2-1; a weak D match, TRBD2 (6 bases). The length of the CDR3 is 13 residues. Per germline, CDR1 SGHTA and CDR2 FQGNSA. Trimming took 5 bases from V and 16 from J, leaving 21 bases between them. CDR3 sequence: CASSRGRREVGFF. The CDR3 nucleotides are TGTGCCAGCAGCCGGGGGAGGAGGGAGGTAGGCTTCTTC.

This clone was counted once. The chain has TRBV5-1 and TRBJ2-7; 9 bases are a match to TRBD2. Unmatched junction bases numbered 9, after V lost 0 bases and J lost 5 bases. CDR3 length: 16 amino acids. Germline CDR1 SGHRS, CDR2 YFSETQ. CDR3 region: CASSLGSSGRKDEQYF. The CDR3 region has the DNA TGCGCCAGCAGCTTGGGGAGTAGCGGGAGAAAAGACGAGCAGTACTTC.

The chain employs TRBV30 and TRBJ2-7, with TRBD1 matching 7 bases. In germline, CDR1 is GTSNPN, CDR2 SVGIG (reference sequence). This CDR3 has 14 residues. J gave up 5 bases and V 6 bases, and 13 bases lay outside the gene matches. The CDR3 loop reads CACLLRKGANEQYF. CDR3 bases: TGTGCCTGCTTGTTGCGAAAGGGGGCAAACGAGCAGTACTTC.

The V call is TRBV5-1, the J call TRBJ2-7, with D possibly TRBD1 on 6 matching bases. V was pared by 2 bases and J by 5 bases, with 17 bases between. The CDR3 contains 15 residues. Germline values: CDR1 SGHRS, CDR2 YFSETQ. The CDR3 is CASSLIMAGANEQYF. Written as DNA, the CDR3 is TGCGCCAGCAGCTTAATCATGGCAGGGGCAAACGAGCAGTACTTC.

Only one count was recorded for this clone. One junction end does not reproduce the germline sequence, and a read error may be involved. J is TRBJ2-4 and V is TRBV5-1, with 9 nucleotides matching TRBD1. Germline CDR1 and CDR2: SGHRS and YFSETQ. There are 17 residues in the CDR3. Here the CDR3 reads CASSDTGGPSAKSIQYF. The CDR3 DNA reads TGCGCCAGCAGCGATACAGGGGGCCCCTCGGCCAAAAGCATTCAGTACTTC.

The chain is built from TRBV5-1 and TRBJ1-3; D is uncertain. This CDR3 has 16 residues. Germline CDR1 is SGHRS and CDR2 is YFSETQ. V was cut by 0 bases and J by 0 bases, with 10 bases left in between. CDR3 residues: CASSLDSYVSGNTIYF. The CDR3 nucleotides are TGCGCCAGCAGCTTGGACAGCTACGTCTCTGGAAACACCATATATTTT.

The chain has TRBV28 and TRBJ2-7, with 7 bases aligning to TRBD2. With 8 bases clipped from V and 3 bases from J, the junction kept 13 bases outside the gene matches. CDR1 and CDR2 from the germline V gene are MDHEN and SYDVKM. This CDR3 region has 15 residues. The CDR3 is CASQQVRGSLYEQYF. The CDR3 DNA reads TGTGCCAGCCAGCAGGTGCGGGGGTCTCTCTACGAGCAGTACTTC.

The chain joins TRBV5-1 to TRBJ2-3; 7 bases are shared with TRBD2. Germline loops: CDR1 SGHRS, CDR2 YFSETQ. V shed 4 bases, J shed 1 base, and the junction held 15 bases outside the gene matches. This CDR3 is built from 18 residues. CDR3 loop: CASSPQSPGTTRTDTQYF. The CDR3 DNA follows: TGCGCCAGCAGCCCTCAGTCCCCCGGGACTACCCGCACAGATACGCAGTATTTT.

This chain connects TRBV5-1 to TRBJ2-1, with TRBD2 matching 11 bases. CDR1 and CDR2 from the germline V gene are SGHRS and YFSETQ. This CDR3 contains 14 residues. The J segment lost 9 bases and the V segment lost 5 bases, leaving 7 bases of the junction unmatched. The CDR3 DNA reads TGCGCCAGCAGAGTTACTAGCGGGAGTGGTGAGCAGTTCTTC. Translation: CASRVTSGSGEQFF.

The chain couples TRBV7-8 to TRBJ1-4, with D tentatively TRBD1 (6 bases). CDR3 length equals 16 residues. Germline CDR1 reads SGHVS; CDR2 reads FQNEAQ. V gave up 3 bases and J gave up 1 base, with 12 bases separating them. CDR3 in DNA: TGTGCCAGCAGCTTGAGGACAGCCTTAACTAATGAAAAACTGTTTTTT. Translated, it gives CASSLRTALTNEKLFF. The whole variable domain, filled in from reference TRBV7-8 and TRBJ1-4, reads GAGVSQSPRYKVAKRGQDVALRCDPISGHVSLFWYQQALGQGPEFLTYFQNEAQLDKSGLPSDRFFAERPEGSVSTLKIQRTQQEDSAVYLCASSLRTALTNEKLFFGSGTQLSVL.

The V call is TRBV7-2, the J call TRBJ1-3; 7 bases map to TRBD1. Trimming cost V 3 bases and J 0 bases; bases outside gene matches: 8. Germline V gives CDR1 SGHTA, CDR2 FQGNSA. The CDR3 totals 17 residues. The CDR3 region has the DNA TGTGCCAGCAGCTTGGGACAGCCGTCGTTCTCTGGAAACACCATATATTTT. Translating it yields CASSLGQPSFSGNTIYF. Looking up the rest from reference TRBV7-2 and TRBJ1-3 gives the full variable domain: GAGVSQSPSNKVTEKGKDVELRCDPISGHTALYWYRQSLGQGLEFLIYFQGNSAPDKSGLPSDRFSAERTGGSVSTLTIQRTQQEDSAVYLCASSLGQPSFSGNTIYFGEGSWLTVV.

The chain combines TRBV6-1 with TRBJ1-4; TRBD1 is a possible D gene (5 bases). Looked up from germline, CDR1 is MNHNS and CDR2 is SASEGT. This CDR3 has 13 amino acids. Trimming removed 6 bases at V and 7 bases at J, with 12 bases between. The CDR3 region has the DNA TGTGCCAGCAGCTACAGGAGGGGTGAAAAACTGTTTTTT. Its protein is CASSYRRGEKLFF.

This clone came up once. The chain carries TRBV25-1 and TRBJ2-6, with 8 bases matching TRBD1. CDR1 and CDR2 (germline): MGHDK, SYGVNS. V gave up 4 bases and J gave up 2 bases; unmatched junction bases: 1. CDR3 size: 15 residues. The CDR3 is CASSVRGPGANVLTF. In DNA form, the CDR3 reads TGTGCCAGCAGTGTCAGGGGGCCTGGGGCCAACGTCCTGACTTTC.

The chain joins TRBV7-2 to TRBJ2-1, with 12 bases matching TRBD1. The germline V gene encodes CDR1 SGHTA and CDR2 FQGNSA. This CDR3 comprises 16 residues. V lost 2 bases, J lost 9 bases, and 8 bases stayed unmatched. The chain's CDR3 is CASSLSRGQGAREQFF. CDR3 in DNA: TGTGCCAGCAGCTTAAGTCGGGGACAGGGGGCGCGTGAGCAGTTCTTC.

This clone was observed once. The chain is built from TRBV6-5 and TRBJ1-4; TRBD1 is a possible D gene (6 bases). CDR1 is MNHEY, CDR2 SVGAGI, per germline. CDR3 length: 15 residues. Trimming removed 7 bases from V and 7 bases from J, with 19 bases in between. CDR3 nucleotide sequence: TGTGCCAGCACTAAGCGGGGGGCCTTGGGTGAAAAACTGTTTTTT. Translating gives CASTKRGALGEKLFF.

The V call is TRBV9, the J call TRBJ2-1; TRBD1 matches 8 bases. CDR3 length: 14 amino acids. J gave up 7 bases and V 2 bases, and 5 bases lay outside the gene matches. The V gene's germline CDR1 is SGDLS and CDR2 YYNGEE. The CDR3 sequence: CASSVGTGTNEQFF. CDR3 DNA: TGTGCCAGCAGCGTCGGGACAGGTACTAATGAGCAGTTCTTC.

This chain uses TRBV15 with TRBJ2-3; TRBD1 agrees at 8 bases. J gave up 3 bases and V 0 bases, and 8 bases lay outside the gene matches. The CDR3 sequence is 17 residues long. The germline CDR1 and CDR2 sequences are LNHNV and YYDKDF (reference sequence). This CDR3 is CATSRDLGTGGTDTQYF. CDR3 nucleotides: TGTGCCACCAGCAGAGATTTGGGTACAGGGGGGACAGATACGCAGTATTTT.